The present TCR beta chain was sequenced within a study of cytomegalovirus exposure and HLA in healthy donors. Background on the study: A prior study identified some 100 million unique TCR beta sequences from roughly 180 million T cells.

A remark on this clone: The antigen remains undetermined.

General observations from the study: A classifier reportedly called cytomegalovirus status with high sensitivity and specificity. The study flagged 150 to 200 TCR beta chains as cytomegalovirus-associated.

In the PCR, 60 Vbeta and 13 Jbeta primers were used. The assay was immunoSEQ multiplex PCR, and TCRdb's table has in-frame clones only and misses some. The sample records fewer than 90,000 clones, over 60% being singletons. The germline V gene has CDR1 LNHNV and CDR2 YYDKDF (reference sequence). V lost 5 bases and J lost 8; bases outside the gene matches: 5. This CDR3 has 14 residues. The V call is TRBV15, the J call TRBJ1-6; 8 bases line up with TRBD1. The sequencing input was PBMCs. The receptor was isolated from a female donor in good health and CMV-seronegative. CDR3 coding DNA: TGTGCCACCAGCCACCGGGACAGGTATTCACCCCTCCACTTT. Translated, it gives CATSHRDRYSPLHF.